A single sample is the source of the 32 T cell receptor beta chains below, sequenced in a study of cytomegalovirus exposure and HLA in healthy donors (TCRdb year 2017). The library was prepared using the immunoSEQ multiplex PCR assay. The multiplex PCR relied on a mix of 60 forward primers for TCR Vbeta segments and 13 reverse primers for TCR Jbeta segments. This immuneACCESS table, as held by TCRdb, lists in-frame sequences with V and J called but not all clones. Of the missing ones, under half trace to an unresolved V gene in checked studies; the others have no known cause. The sample contains some 130,000 clones, roughly 79% of them found a single time. The ten top clones hold around 1.3% of the sample. Sample: PBMCs. The receptors shown here come from a woman aged 40 to 50 in good health and CMV-seronegative.

V usage is TRBV7-8 and J usage is TRBJ2-7; D is perhaps TRBD1 (6 bases). The germline V and J ends were trimmed by 3 bases and 4 bases, with 13 bases remaining between them. The CDR3 length is 14 residues. Germline assignment: CDR1 SGHVS and CDR2 FQNEAQ. DNA for the CDR3: TGTGCCAGCAGCTTTCAGGGGTTGAGGTACGAGCAGTACTTC. Translation: CASSFQGLRYEQYF. The full variable domain, with the rest looked up from reference TRBV7-8 and TRBJ2-7, is GAGVSQSPRYKVAKRGQDVALRCDPISGHVSLFWYQQALGQGPEFLTYFQNEAQLDKSGLPSDRFFAERPEGSVSTLKIQRTQQEDSAVYLCASSFQGLRYEQYFGPGTRLTVT.

Only a few counts were recorded for this clone. The gene calls are TRBV2 and TRBJ1-6; D call uncertain. Between the trimmed V and J ends, which lost 7 bases and 7 bases, there was a span of 17 bases. Germline CDR1 SNHLY, CDR2 FYNNEI. The CDR3 loop spans 15 amino acids. CDR3 bases: TGTGCCAGCACCGGGAGTATGGGCCCCAATTCACCCCTCCACTTT. It encodes CASTGSMGPNSPLHF. Looking up the rest from reference TRBV2 and TRBJ1-6 gives the full variable domain: EPEVTQTPSHQVTQMGQEVILRCVPISNHLYFYWYRQILGQKVEFLVSFYNNEISEKSEIFDDQFSVERPDGSNFTLKIRSTKLEDSAMYFCASTGSMGPNSPLHFGNGTRLTVT.

The chain has TRBV18 and TRBJ1-2; TRBD1 matches at 10 bases. The CDR3 has 18 residues. Germline trimming cut 2 bases from V and 3 bases from J; bases unmatched to any gene: 12. Germline V gene lookup returns CDR1 KGHSH and CDR2 LQKENI. The CDR3 loop is CASSPMGPGTGADYGYTF. The DNA for the CDR3 is TGTGCCAGCTCACCAATGGGACCCGGGACAGGGGCCGACTATGGCTACACCTTC.

This clone has a handful of counts. The V call is TRBV4-3, the J call TRBJ1-5; TRBD1 agrees at 7 bases. Germline loops: CDR1 LGHNA, CDR2 YSLEER. The CDR3 loop spans 14 amino acids. V lost 4 bases, J lost 6 bases, and 6 bases stayed unmatched. CDR3 sequence (DNA): TGCGCCAGCAGCCTTCGACAGGGTGGTCAGCCCCAGCATTTT. This sequence encodes CASSLRQGGQPQHF.

This clone occurred a few times. This chain links TRBV6-5 with TRBJ1-2, with 7 bases that match TRBD1. Per the germline V gene, CDR1 is MNHEY and CDR2 is SVGAGI. This CDR3 has 15 amino acids. Trimming cost V 6 bases and J 1 base; bases outside gene matches: 8. The CDR3 DNA sequence: TGTGCCAGCAGCAGGGGGGACAGACTTAACTATGGCTACACCTTC. It codes for CASSRGDRLNYGYTF.

The chain joins TRBV7-8 to TRBJ2-7, with TRBD1 identical over 7 bases. V lost 5 bases, J lost 2 bases, and 9 bases stayed unmatched. The CDR3 spans 15 residues. Germline V gene sequence: CDR1 SGHVS, CDR2 FQNEAQ. In DNA, the CDR3 is TGTGCCAGCAGCCTCGCTCCAGGACAGGCCTACGAGCAGTACTTC. This gives the protein CASSLAPGQAYEQYF.

Comments on this clone: A clone one base away is much larger, so this may be a read error. The chain combines TRBV5-8 with TRBJ2-2, with D perhaps TRBD1 (5 bases). The CDR3 loop spans 13 amino acids. The germline V gene has CDR1 SGHTS and CDR2 YDEGEE. V lost 4 bases and J lost 1, with 5 bases in between. CDR3 DNA: TGTGCCAGCAGCAGGGGGAACACCGGGGAGCTGTTTTTT. It encodes CASSRGNTGELFF.

The gene calls are TRBV12-5 and TRBJ1-4; possible D gene TRBD1, 6 bases. The length of the CDR3 is 14 residues. The germline V gene encodes CDR1 LGHNT and CDR2 FRNRAP. The ends were cut back, 5 bases at V and 5 bases at J, with 12 bases in the middle. In DNA, the CDR3 is TGTGCTAGTGGTACACACACAGGGAATGAAAAACTGTTTTTT. This sequence encodes CASGTHTGNEKLFF.

The V gene is TRBV5-1, the J gene TRBJ2-3; TRBD1 might be the D (6 bases). The CDR3 length is 15 residues. Germline assignment: CDR1 SGHRS and CDR2 YFSETQ. V shed 0 bases and J shed 2 bases, with 10 bases lying between them. CDR3 loop: CASSLGRGNTDTQYF. CDR3 coding DNA: TGCGCCAGCAGCTTGGGCAGGGGTAACACAGATACGCAGTATTTT.

The rearrangement links TRBV5-1 to TRBJ2-7; D might be TRBD1 (6 bases). V dropped 0 bases and J dropped 3 bases, with 16 bases sitting between them. This CDR3 comprises 16 residues. Germline CDR1 and CDR2: SGHRS and YFSETQ. The CDR3, as DNA: TGCGCCAGCAGCTTGGATCGGCAGGGGAGCCGCTACGAGCAGTACTTC. It is translated as CASSLDRQGSRYEQYF. Combining the CDR3 with reference TRBV5-1 and TRBJ2-7 gives the whole variable domain KAGVTQTPRYLIKTRGQQVTLSCSPISGHRSVSWYQQTPGQGLQFLFEYFSETQRNKGNFPGRFSGRQFSNSRSEMNVSTLELGDSALYLCASSLDRQGSRYEQYFGPGTRLTVT.

The CDR3 here is CASTSDRGFTGELFF. Written as DNA, the CDR3 is TGTGCCAGCACATCCGACAGGGGATTTACCGGGGAGCTGTTTTTT. This chain joins TRBV7-2 and TRBJ2-2; 8 positions match TRBD1. CDR3 size: 15 residues. Germline CDR1 is SGHTA and CDR2 is FQGNSA. V lost 7 bases, J lost 5 bases, and 9 bases stayed unmatched.

This chain uses TRBV5-8 with TRBJ2-6; 7 positions match TRBD1. Germline-derived CDR1 and CDR2 are SGHTS and YDEGEE. CDR3 length: 18 amino acids. Germline trimming cut 0 bases from V and 0 bases from J; bases unmatched to any gene: 6. CDR3 in amino acids: CASSLGQGSASGANVLTF. The CDR3 DNA follows: TGTGCCAGCAGCTTGGGACAGGGCTCCGCCTCTGGGGCCAACGTCCTGACTTTC. The full variable domain, in which reference TRBV5-8 and TRBJ2-6 provide the parts outside the CDR3, is EAGVTQSPTHLIKTRGQQATLRCSPISGHTSVYWYQQALGLGLQFLLWYDEGEERNRGNFPPRFSGRQFPNYSSELNVNALELEDSALYLCASSLGQGSASGANVLTFGAGSRLTVL.

The CDR3 bases are TGTGCCTCCGAAGATAAGGGACAGACCAAAGCTTTCTTT. This sequence encodes CASEDKGQTKAFF. This chain uses TRBV7-9 with TRBJ1-1, with 7 bases that match TRBD1. The J segment lost 9 bases and the V segment lost 11 bases, leaving 15 bases of the junction unmatched. This CDR3 spans 13 amino acids. The germline V gene encodes CDR1 SEHNR and CDR2 FQNEAQ (reference sequence).

The V call is TRBV28, the J call TRBJ1-1; D possibly corresponds to TRBD1 (6 bases). The CDR3 contains 15 residues. V lost 5 bases, J lost 1 base, and 14 bases lay in between. Germline CDR1 and CDR2: MDHEN and SYDVKM. This CDR3 reads CASSPSSTGNTEAFF. The CDR3 DNA reads as TGTGCCAGCAGTCCCTCCTCGACAGGGAACACTGAAGCTTTCTTT.

The CDR3 loop is CATRSDRVEPQHF. DNA for the CDR3: TGTGCCACGCGTTCCGACAGGGTGGAGCCCCAGCATTTT. The gene calls are TRBV10-3 and TRBJ1-5; 7 nucleotides match TRBD1. Germline CDR1 and CDR2: ENHRY and SYGVKD. Losses at the gene ends were 10 bases for V and 8 bases for J; bases not matched to a gene: 11. The CDR3 consists of 13 residues.

The chain employs TRBV7-6 and TRBJ2-2; D is unclear. V dropped 0 bases and J dropped 4 bases, with 9 bases sitting between them. The CDR3 runs to 15 residues. CDR1 is SGHVS, CDR2 FNYEAQ, per germline. The CDR3 DNA follows: TGTGCCAGCAGCTTAGCGCTGGCAGTCACCGGGGAGCTGTTTTTT. Translating gives CASSLALAVTGELFF.

The chain combines TRBV27 with TRBJ2-6; perhaps TRBD1 as D (6 bases). This CDR3 contains 17 residues. Germline V gives CDR1 MNHEY, CDR2 SMNVEV (reference sequence). V gave up 2 bases and J gave up 0 bases, with 11 bases separating them. The CDR3 DNA follows: TGTGCCAGCAGTTTAGAGCTGGACAGCTCTGGGGCCAACGTCCTGACTTTC. Protein product: CASSLELDSSGANVLTF.

The CDR3: CASISRGDIVRRFNIQYF. DNA of the CDR3: TGCGCCAGCATTTCCCGAGGGGACATAGTCCGGAGATTTAACATTCAGTACTTC. This rearrangement joins TRBV10-1 to TRBJ2-4, with D possibly being TRBD1 (6 bases). The CDR3 spans 18 residues. Looked up from germline, CDR1 is WNHNN and CDR2 is SYGVQD (reference sequence). The V end was cut by 7 bases, the J end by 7 bases, with 29 bases between.

This chain joins TRBV6-1 and TRBJ1-5, with 7 bases that match TRBD1. CDR3 length: 15 amino acids. Trimming took 9 bases from V and 0 from J; bases not matched to a gene: 8. The V gene's germline CDR1 is MNHNS and CDR2 SASEGT. The CDR3: CARTGRLLSNQPQHF. CDR3 in DNA: TGTGCCAGGACAGGGAGGCTCCTTAGCAATCAGCCCCAGCATTTT.

This clone was detected a few times. The V gene is TRBV5-6, the J gene TRBJ2-1; 7 bases line up with TRBD2. Losses at the gene ends were 1 base for V and 4 bases for J; bases not matched to a gene: 5. CDR1 SGHDT and CDR2 YYEEEE come from the germline V gene. This CDR3 has 15 amino acids. CDR3 bases: TGTGCCAGCAGCTTGTCGCCTAGCGGATACAATGAGCAGTTCTTC. This encodes CASSLSPSGYNEQFF.

A single count supports this clone. The chain couples TRBV10-3 to TRBJ1-5, with no clear D. The V gene's germline CDR1 is ENHRY and CDR2 SYGVKD. The ends were cut back, 3 bases at V and 0 bases at J, with 6 bases in the middle. CDR3 length: 14 residues. The CDR3 sequence: CAISEALSNQPQHF. CDR3 sequence (DNA): TGTGCCATCAGTGAAGCCCTTAGCAATCAGCCCCAGCATTTT.

This clone has only a few counts. CDR3 nucleotide sequence: TGTGCCAGCAGCAAAAAAATCTGCCCCCTAGCGGGGGGTACATACGAGCAGTACTTC. It codes for CASSKKICPLAGGTYEQYF. This chain links TRBV21-1 with TRBJ2-7; TRBD2, the table's D call, lacks a check against the DNA. TRBV21-1 is classified as a pseudogene. CDR3 length equals 19 residues.

The chain couples TRBV4-2 to TRBJ2-7; 14 bases line up with TRBD2. This CDR3 region has 16 residues. V gave up 4 bases and J gave up 3 bases; unmatched junction bases: 5. From germline, CDR1 is LGHNA and CDR2 YNFKEQ. CDR3 loop: CASSRGGTSGGYEQYF. The CDR3 region has the DNA TGTGCCAGCAGCCGAGGGGGGACTAGCGGGGGCTACGAGCAGTACTTC.

The chain links TRBV28 to TRBJ1-2; D perhaps matches TRBD1 (5 bases). This CDR3 has 15 amino acids. Germline CDR1 reads MDHEN; CDR2 reads SYDVKM. Deletions cut 5 bases from V and 0 bases from J, with 13 bases between. CDR3 amino acids: CASSRTTTANYGYTF. CDR3 bases: TGTGCCAGCAGTAGGACCACGACAGCTAACTATGGCTACACCTTC.

The chain combines TRBV6-5 with TRBJ2-7; D possibly corresponds to TRBD1 (7 bases). The CDR3 spans 14 residues. V gave up 6 bases and J gave up 5 bases, with 17 bases separating them. CDR1 is MNHEY and CDR2 is SVGAGI in the germline V gene. DNA for the CDR3: TGTGCCAGCAGCCATGGTCAGGGGGGCAACGAGCAGTACTTC. Translation: CASSHGQGGNEQYF.

The chain combines TRBV21-1 with TRBJ1-4; whether TRBD1, the table's D call, matches the DNA was not checked. TRBV21-1 is a pseudogene. There are 20 residues in the CDR3. The CDR3 sequence is CASSKKGRTGGLGANEKLFF. The CDR3 region has the DNA TGTGCCAGCAGCAAAAAAGGGCGGACAGGGGGCTTAGGGGCTAATGAAAAACTGTTTTTT.

The chain combines TRBV27 with TRBJ2-1; TRBD1 agrees at 9 bases. Germline loops: CDR1 MNHEY, CDR2 SMNVEV (reference sequence). The J segment lost 9 bases and the V segment lost 7 bases, leaving 13 bases of the junction unmatched. The CDR3 contains 15 residues. The CDR3 DNA follows: TGTGCCAGCACTTGTTTGGACAGGGGATGTTCTGAGCAGTTCTTC. This codes for CASTCLDRGCSEQFF.

The chain employs TRBV6-1 and TRBJ1-2; D may be TRBD1 (6 bases). This CDR3 is built from 15 residues. Germline V gene data show CDR1 as MNHNS and CDR2 as SASEGT. The ends were cut back, 10 bases at V and 6 bases at J, with 24 bases in the middle. The CDR3 nucleotides are TGTGCCACCGAGACGGCCCTCACAGGACAGCATGGCTACACCTTC. This gives the protein CATETALTGQHGYTF.

This chain connects TRBV2 to TRBJ1-1, with TRBD1 as a possible D gene (5 bases). Trimming left V 11 bases short and J 1 base short, with 14 bases between. Germline CDR1 SNHLY, CDR2 FYNNEI. CDR3 length: 13 residues. CDR3 DNA sequence: TGTGCCCAGTTCCGGGACTCGAACACTGAAGCTTTCTTT. It encodes CAQFRDSNTEAFF.

The chain carries TRBV28 and TRBJ1-2; D is ambiguous. Trimming left V 10 bases short and J 2 bases short, with 8 bases between. This CDR3 has 11 residues. Germline-derived CDR1 and CDR2 are MDHEN and SYDVKM. CDR3 coding DNA: TGTGCCACCGCAGGAAACTATGGCTACACCTTC. This translates into CATAGNYGYTF.

The J gene is TRBJ2-5, the V gene TRBV15; unclear D gene. The CDR3 runs 14 residues. Trimming stripped 3 bases from V and 1 base from J, with 9 bases between. From germline, CDR1 is LNHNV and CDR2 YYDKDF (reference sequence). CDR3 loop: CATSRHGPQETQYF. As DNA, the CDR3 is TGTGCCACCAGCAGGCATGGCCCCCAAGAGACCCAGTACTTC.

This rearrangement joins TRBV19 to TRBJ1-1; D unresolved. Germline V CDR1 and CDR2: LNHDA, SQIVND (reference sequence). The CDR3 has 14 amino acids. V was clipped by 3 bases and J by 8 bases, with 16 bases between them. CDR3 sequence (DNA): TGTGCCAGTAGTATGATTGGGGAATCGGGGGAAGCTTTCTTT. Encoded protein: CASSMIGESGEAFF.